These T cell receptor beta chains were read from a single sample in a study of shared clonotypes between healthy human individuals. The repertoire was sequenced with immunoSEQ multiplex PCR; TCRdb's copy has only in-frame clones and lacks some. The sample lists 190,000 or so clones; about 68% were seen once. The specimen was memory CD4+ T cells sorted from blood. These receptor sequences come from a man between 25 and 39 years old in good health. The CDR3 runs from the conserved cysteine through the conserved F or W. The D gene is left open where the match is weak. Clone size, where shown, is once, few, many, or a class for clones that have expanded.

v_call	clone_size	j_call	d_call	cdr3_aa	cdr3_nt
TRBV19	NA	TRBJ1-1	TRBD1	CASSIWGQSEAFF	TGTGCCAGTAGTATATGGGGACAGAGTGAAGCTTTCTTT
TRBV5-1	NA	TRBJ1-1	NA	CASSRFQDNTEAFF	TGCGCCAGCAGCCGCTTCCAGGATAACACTGAAGCTTTCTTT
TRBV5-1	NA	TRBJ2-5	TRBD2	CASSPTSGVQGETQYF	TGCGCCAGCAGCCCTACTAGCGGAGTCCAGGGGGAGACCCAGTACTTC
TRBV18	few	TRBJ2-7	NA	CASSPSPGPETVGYF	TGTGCCAGCTCACCCTCGCCGGGACCGGAAACTGTGGGGTACTTC
TRBV28	NA	TRBJ2-3	NA	CAITGGLTDTQYF	TGTGCCATCACCGGGGGGCTGACAGATACGCAGTATTTT
TRBV18	few	TRBJ1-3	NA	CASSPRSINTIYF	TGTGCCAGCTCACCACGGTCGATAAACACCATATATTTT
TRBV6-1	many	TRBJ2-5	TRBD2	CAAGEDAHETQYF	TGTGCCGCGGGAGAAGACGCACATGAGACCCAGTACTTC
TRBV7-2	NA	TRBJ1-5	NA	CASSWDTGGPQHF	TGTGCCAGCAGCTGGGACACCGGAGGGCCCCAGCATTTT
TRBV6-5	NA	TRBJ2-7	TRBD2	CASSYGGRGPSYEQYF	TGTGCCAGCAGTTACGGTGGGAGGGGACCGTCCTACGAGCAGTACTTC
TRBV18	NA	TRBJ2-7	NA	CASSPGSSREYEQYF	TGTGCCAGCTCACCGGGGTCATCAAGGGAGTACGAGCAGTACTTC
TRBV6-6	NA	TRBJ1-5	NA	CASSYQETLSNQPQHF	TGTGCCAGCAGTTATCAGGAAACCCTTAGCAATCAGCCCCAGCATTTT
TRBV28	NA	TRBJ1-1	NA	CASSSGGAVVNTEAFF	TGTGCCAGCAGTTCCGGGGGGGCGGTGGTGAACACTGAAGCTTTCTTT
TRBV20-1	NA	TRBJ2-5	NA	CSARPDLTQYF	TGCAGTGCCCGACCTGACCTGACCCAGTACTTC
TRBV11-2	NA	TRBJ2-7	NA	CASRSIRTENYEQYF	TGTGCCAGCAGGTCCATCCGGACAGAGAACTACGAGCAGTACTTC
TRBV13	few	TRBJ2-7	TRBD2	CASSSTSGLTYEQYF	TGTGCCAGCAGCTCTACTAGCGGGCTTACCTACGAGCAGTACTTC